This T cell receptor beta chain was profiled in a study of control samples from healthy donors and cancer patients. Assay: immunoSEQ multiplex PCR; the TCRdb copy retains only in-frame clones and omits some. The sample holds around 96,000 clones, 90% to 95% seen once. The sequence derives from a man aged 18 to 29 in good health. The sequencing sample was made of blood.

The CDR3, as DNA: TGCGCCAGCAGCCAAGGGGCTGGTACGGGCAATCAGCCCCAGCATTTT. Translated, it gives CASSQGAGTGNQPQHF. The chain links TRBV4-3 to TRBJ1-5; D not resolved. The CDR3 loop spans 16 amino acids. Germline assignment: CDR1 LGHNA and CDR2 YSLEER. Trimming removed 1 base at V and 2 bases at J, with 12 bases between.